Following are 27 T cell receptor beta chains from one sample sequenced in a study of blood T cells in healthy people across ages (dated by TCRdb to the mid-2010s). Libraries were made using 5' RACE. Reads for this sample came from an Illumina HiSeq 2500. A second PCR of about 7 to 12 cycles was run with a J-beta primer mix and a sample-barcoded 5' primer. TCRdb passed the public sequencing reads through fastp at Q25 and MiXCR, retaining productive beta sequences. Entries are consolidated by CDR3 protein sequence, retaining the most common genes and DNA. Here the sample has about 1.8 million distinct CDR3 sequences; 40% to 55% occur a single time. The ten most abundant clones make up over 2% of the sample. Source material: blood. These TCRs come from a middle-aged woman in good health.

The chain combines TRBV12-3 or TRBV12-4 with TRBJ1-2; D perhaps matches TRBD1 (6 bases). CDR3 length: 15 amino acids. Trimming took 7 bases from V and 0 from J, leaving 15 bases between them. CDR3 amino acids: CASKWTAHTNYGYTF. The CDR3 DNA reads TGTGCCAGCAAATGGACAGCGCATACTAACTATGGCTACACCTTC.

The chain joins TRBV7-9 to TRBJ2-7; D uncertain. This CDR3 is 13 amino acids long. The ends were cut back, 6 bases at V and 1 base at J, with 10 bases in the middle. Germline lookup yields CDR1 SEHNR and CDR2 FQNEAQ (reference sequence). The CDR3 loop is CASSPPWSYEQYF. As DNA, the CDR3 is TGTGCCAGCAGTCCGCCGTGGTCCTACGAGCAGTACTTC.

V usage is TRBV27 and J usage is TRBJ2-1; 12 positions agree with TRBD1. J lost 8 bases, V lost 6 bases, and 11 bases had no gene match. The CDR3 is 16 residues long. Germline V gene lookup returns CDR1 MNHEY and CDR2 SMNVEV (reference sequence). DNA of the CDR3: TGTGCCAGCAGCGATTCCGGGACAGGGGGCCGGGATGAGCAGTTCTTC. It codes for CASSDSGTGGRDEQFF.

V and J are TRBV6-5 and TRBJ1-2, with D perhaps TRBD1 (5 bases). The CDR3 runs 14 residues. Germline CDR1 and CDR2: MNHEY and SVGAGI. The ends were cut back, 8 bases at V and 7 bases at J, with 20 bases in the middle. CDR3 sequence: CASFLRVDGGGYTF. CDR3 bases: TGTGCCAGCTTCCTTCGGGTAGACGGGGGTGGCTACACCTTC.

This chain uses TRBV20-1 with TRBJ1-2, with TRBD1 matching over 9 bases. The CDR3 consists of 15 residues. J was trimmed by 2 bases and V by 6 bases; bases with no gene match: 10. Germline loops: CDR1 DFQATT, CDR2 SNEGSKA (reference sequence). CDR3 sequence: CSATETGGANYGYTF. In DNA form, the CDR3 reads TGCAGTGCCACAGAAACAGGGGGCGCGAACTATGGCTACACCTTC.

The chain combines TRBV14 with TRBJ1-6, with D possibly being TRBD1 (5 bases). CDR3 length: 14 amino acids. The germline gives CDR1 SGHDN, CDR2 FVKESK. V was shortened by 0 bases and J by 7 bases, with 7 bases between the two germline ends. The DNA for the CDR3 is TGTGCCAGCAGCCAAGAGGCAGGGAATTCACCCCTCCACTTT. Encoded protein: CASSQEAGNSPLHF.

J is TRBJ1-1 and V is TRBV28; no clear D gene. The CDR3 has 8 residues. Trimming removed 8 bases from V and 11 bases from J, with 6 bases in between. Per the germline V gene, CDR1 is MDHEN and CDR2 is SYDVKM. The CDR3 protein is CASDGAFF. CDR3 coding DNA: TGTGCCAGCGATGGGGCTTTCTTT.

This clonotype was observed a handful of times. The chain links TRBV12-3 or TRBV12-4 to TRBJ1-4; perhaps TRBD1 as D (6 bases). The V and J ends lost 1 base and 5 bases respectively, with 11 bases between them. The CDR3 runs 15 residues. CDR3 sequence reads: CASSLGSGENEKLFF. The CDR3 coding sequence is TGTGCCAGCAGTTTAGGGTCAGGGGAGAATGAAAAACTGTTTTTT.

The rearrangement links TRBV4-3 to TRBJ1-1; D is perhaps TRBD1 (6 bases). The CDR3 totals 13 residues. V lost 4 bases and J 8 bases, leaving 14 bases between the germline ends. Looked up from germline, CDR1 is LGHNA and CDR2 is YSLEER. CDR3 in amino acids: CASSRVQGKEAFF. The DNA for the CDR3 is TGCGCCAGCAGCCGGGTACAGGGCAAGGAAGCTTTCTTT.

The V call is TRBV20-1, the J call TRBJ1-1; D is unclear. The CDR3 is 14 amino acids. Germline lookup yields CDR1 DFQATT and CDR2 SNEGSKA (reference sequence). V lost 0 bases and J lost 4, with 12 bases in between. The CDR3 bases are TGCAGTGCTAGAGATCCACGAGGCCTCACTGAAGCTTTCTTT. Residues: CSARDPRGLTEAFF.

The chain recombines TRBV7-9 with TRBJ2-7; D remains ambiguous. With 5 bases removed from V and 2 bases from J, the gap between germline ends came to 13 bases. This CDR3 has 14 residues. Germline V gene lookup returns CDR1 SEHNR and CDR2 FQNEAQ (reference sequence). The CDR3 loop reads CASSPKGLTYEQYF. In DNA, the CDR3 is TGTGCCAGCAGCCCTAAGGGTCTAACCTACGAGCAGTACTTC.

There are a few counts of this clonotype. CDR3 nucleotide sequence: TGCAGTGCTGGAGCGGGGGCAAGCCCCCGCACAGATACGCAGTATTTT. Residues: CSAGAGASPRTDTQYF. The V and J genes are TRBV20-1 and TRBJ2-3, with TRBD2 matching over 8 bases. The CDR3 sequence is 16 residues long. Germline V gene data show CDR1 as DFQATT and CDR2 as SNEGSKA (reference sequence). Losses at the gene ends were 5 bases for V and 1 base for J; bases not matched to a gene: 11.

This chain connects TRBV24-1 to TRBJ1-2; D ambiguous. The CDR3 has 17 residues. The germline gives CDR1 KGHDR, CDR2 SFDVKD. V lost 2 bases and J 6 bases, leaving 21 bases between the germline ends. CDR3 protein: CATSDSAGSDFIHGYTF. DNA for the CDR3: TGTGCCACCAGTGATTCCGCAGGTTCGGATTTCATCCATGGCTACACCTTC.

CDR3 in amino acids: CASSQGFLAGARTDTQYF. DNA of the CDR3: TGCGCCAGCAGCCAAGGGTTCTTAGCGGGAGCCCGCACAGATACGCAGTATTTT. V usage is TRBV4-3 and J usage is TRBJ2-3; 9 positions match TRBD2. V lost 1 base to trimming and J lost 1 base; unmatched junction nucleotides: 9. This CDR3 has 18 amino acids. Germline assignment: CDR1 LGHNA and CDR2 YSLEER.

A few counts support this clonotype. The chain joins TRBV6-5 to TRBJ2-3; 9 nucleotides match TRBD1. Germline CDR1 MNHEY, CDR2 SVGAGI. The CDR3 length is 18 residues. The J segment lost 3 bases and the V segment lost 4 bases, leaving 14 bases of the junction unmatched. CDR3 residues: CASSSPGQGLWGTDTQYF. CDR3 in DNA: TGTGCCAGCAGTTCTCCTGGACAGGGGCTATGGGGTACAGATACGCAGTATTTT.

V and J are TRBV4-3 and TRBJ1-4; perhaps TRBD1 as D (5 bases). Trimming stripped 1 base from V and 0 bases from J, with 12 bases between. Per the germline V gene, CDR1 is LGHNA and CDR2 is YSLEER. The CDR3 loop spans 17 amino acids. CDR3: CASSQGRGGATNEKLFF. Written as DNA, the CDR3 is TGCGCCAGCAGCCAAGGAAGGGGAGGGGCAACTAATGAAAAACTGTTTTTT.

The V gene is TRBV6-2 or TRBV6-3, the J gene TRBJ2-7, with D unresolved. V was shortened by 2 bases and J by 9 bases, with 8 bases between the two germline ends. This CDR3 region has 11 residues. The germline V gene encodes CDR1 MNHEY and CDR2 SVGEGT. CDR3 coding DNA: TGTGCCAGCAGTTACGGCGGTGGGCAGTACTTC. Its translation is CASSYGGGQYF.

The chain combines TRBV3-1 with TRBJ1-5, with TRBD1 matching 8 bases. Germline lookup yields CDR1 LGHDT and CDR2 YNNKEL (reference sequence). J lost 7 bases, V lost 0 bases, and 5 bases had no gene match. The CDR3 covers 15 residues. CDR3 nucleotide sequence: TGTGCCAGCAGCCAAGATTATACAGGGGGACAGCCCCAGCATTTT. Translated: CASSQDYTGGQPQHF.

This chain connects TRBV7-8 to TRBJ2-3; 9 bases fit TRBD2. Germline V CDR1 and CDR2: SGHVS, FQNEAQ. Losses at the gene ends were 7 bases for V and 0 bases for J; bases not matched to a gene: 11. The CDR3 loop spans 17 amino acids. CDR3 loop: CASTFGWRGGSTDTQYF. The CDR3 region has the DNA TGTGCCAGCACCTTCGGGTGGCGGGGGGGCAGCACAGATACGCAGTATTTT.

This clonotype turned up a few times. The rearrangement joins TRBV20-1 to TRBJ2-3; 14 bases match TRBD2. Germline V gives CDR1 DFQATT, CDR2 SNEGSKA (reference sequence). J lost 3 bases, V lost 5 bases, and 7 bases had no gene match. The CDR3 runs 16 residues. The CDR3: CSAAGTSGRNTDTQYF. CDR3 nucleotides: TGCAGTGCTGCCGGGACTAGCGGGAGAAATACAGATACGCAGTATTTT.

This clonotype has just a few counts. The genes are TRBV14 and TRBJ1-2; D is ambiguous. Germline-derived CDR1 and CDR2 are SGHDN and FVKESK. CDR3 length: 13 residues. Trimming took off 1 base at V and 2 bases at J, with 5 bases between the two ends. The CDR3 nucleotides read TGTGCCAGCAGCCAAGCCCGCAACTATGGCTACACCTTC. Encoded protein: CASSQARNYGYTF. Combining the CDR3 with reference TRBV14 and TRBJ1-2 gives the whole variable domain EAGVTQFPSHSVIEKGQTVTLRCDPISGHDNLYWYRRVMGKEIKFLLHFVKESKQDESGMPNNRFLAERTGGTYSTLKVQPAELEDSGVYFCASSQARNYGYTFGSGTRLTVV.

The sample holds a few counts of this clonotype. The J gene is TRBJ2-4, the V gene TRBV4-1; no definite D call. V was pared by 0 bases and J by 13 bases, with 19 bases between. Looked up from germline, CDR1 is MGHRA and CDR2 is YSYEKL. This CDR3 region has 15 residues. The chain's CDR3 is CASSQDRVGPITQYF. DNA for the CDR3: TGCGCCAGCAGCCAAGATAGGGTCGGTCCTATTACCCAGTACTTC.

The rearrangement links TRBV7-9 to TRBJ2-1, with 11 positions matching TRBD2. This CDR3 spans 15 amino acids. The germline V gene has CDR1 SEHNR and CDR2 FQNEAQ (reference sequence). Losses at the gene ends were 4 bases for V and 8 bases for J; bases not matched to a gene: 7. The CDR3 coding sequence is TGTGCCAGCAGCTGGTCTAGCGGGGGGCGGGATGAGCAGTTCTTC. Protein product: CASSWSSGGRDEQFF.

The chain links TRBV20-1 to TRBJ2-5, with D perhaps matching TRBD2 (5 bases). CDR1 DFQATT and CDR2 SNEGSKA come from the germline V gene (reference sequence). The CDR3 contains 11 residues. Trimming removed 3 bases from V and 4 bases from J, with 6 bases in between. CDR3 sequence (DNA): TGCAGTGCTAGTGAGGGAGAGACCCAGTACTTC. Its protein product is CSASEGETQYF.

This clonotype was counted a few times. The chain employs TRBV4-1 and TRBJ2-7; D not certain. CDR3 size: 14 residues. V was pared by 1 base and J by 4 bases, with 11 bases between. From germline, CDR1 is MGHRA and CDR2 YSYEKL. CDR3 DNA sequence: TGCGCCAGCAGCCAAGTCCTCGCTGGGTACGAGCAGTACTTC. It codes for CASSQVLAGYEQYF.

The J gene is TRBJ2-5, the V gene TRBV18, with unresolved D. CDR1 and CDR2 from the germline V gene are KGHSH and LQKENI. The length of the CDR3 is 13 residues. The V end lost 4 bases, the J end lost 5 bases, and 11 bases lay between the germline ends. The CDR3 sequence: CASSQQQAETQYF. CDR3 nucleotide sequence: TGTGCCAGCTCACAACAGCAGGCTGAGACCCAGTACTTC.

The chain couples TRBV19 to TRBJ2-1; perhaps TRBD2 as D (5 bases). V dropped 4 bases and J dropped 0 bases, with 13 bases sitting between them. The V gene's germline CDR1 is LNHDA and CDR2 SQIVND (reference sequence). The CDR3 contains 16 residues. In DNA, the CDR3 is TGTGCCAGTAGTAAGATTGAGGGTAGCTCCTACAATGAGCAGTTCTTC. It codes for CASSKIEGSSYNEQFF.